What follows is one T cell receptor beta chain and its context. The sample originates from a study of OX40 agonist ivuxolimab in advanced cancers. No patient had autoimmune disease or received systemic immunosuppression. Peripheral blood came from all dose cohorts at three timepoints. Generated by immunoSEQ multiplex PCR, the TCRdb table keeps only in-frame clones and is missing some. The top ten clones hold approximately 13% of a sample with tens of thousands of clones, approximately 84% of them seen once. The CDR3 contains 17 residues. Per the germline V gene, CDR1 is SGHAT and CDR2 is FQNNGV. Trimming took off 2 bases at V and 2 bases at J, with 16 bases between the two ends.

The clonotype was recovered from an adult with an advanced solid tumor such as melanoma, head and neck, liver or kidney cancer. V gene TRBV11-2 combines with J gene TRBJ1-5; perhaps TRBD1 as D (5 bases). Sequences were derived from CD4+ or CD8+ T cells sorted from blood, sampled in a trial of the OX40 agonist ivuxolimab. In DNA form, the CDR3 reads TGTGCCAGCAGCTTAAAGCCGAGTAGGGGAGGCAATCAGCCCCAGCATTTT. As protein: CASSLKPSRGGNQPQHF.